This passage covers 25 T cell receptor beta chains from one sample sequenced in a study of shared T cell receptors in the human thymus. The data were produced by immunoSEQ multiplex PCR, yet TCRdb's version contains in-frame clones alone and is incomplete. The table records approximately 580,000 clones, roughly 74% of them present only once. These data were also reused for a study on human thymus T cells.

Sequences were obtained from thymocytes. The origin of the receptors is a boy in the first two years of life with a congenital heart defect.

This clone was seen only a few times. V usage is TRBV28 and J usage is TRBJ2-7; 13 positions match TRBD2. CDR3 length: 15 residues. Unmatched junction bases numbered 6, after V lost 5 bases and J lost 5 bases. The germline CDR1 and CDR2 sequences are MDHEN and SYDVKM. The CDR3 DNA sequence: TGTGCCAGCAGTCCAACTAGCGGGAGGGACCACGAGCAGTACTTC. Encoded protein: CASSPTSGRDHEQYF. Looking up the rest from reference TRBV28 and TRBJ2-7 gives the full variable domain: DVKVTQSSRYLVKRTGEKVFLECVQDMDHENMFWYRQDPGLGLRLIYFSYDVKMKEKGDIPEGYSVSREKKERFSLILESASTNQTSMYLCASSPTSGRDHEQYFGPGTRLTVT.

CDR3 amino acids: CASSVGTGTEQFF. As DNA, the CDR3 is TGTGCCAGCAGCGTAGGGACAGGGACTGAGCAGTTCTTC. The chain links TRBV9 to TRBJ2-1, with 8 bases that match TRBD1. The V gene end was trimmed by 0 bases and the J gene end by 9 bases; junction bases not matched to a gene: 2. The CDR3 contains 13 residues. The germline CDR1 and CDR2 sequences are SGDLS and YYNGEE.

This clone occurred once. This chain connects TRBV4-1 to TRBJ2-3, with 10 bases identical to TRBD2. CDR1 and CDR2 from the germline V gene are MGHRA and YSYEKL. The CDR3 sequence is 20 residues long. With V trimmed by 2 bases and J by 6 bases, 20 bases remained unmatched. CDR3 region: CASSQRASAQREGRGDTQYF. The CDR3 nucleotides are TGCGCCAGCAGCCAAAGGGCCTCGGCGCAGCGGGAGGGCCGGGGGGATACGCAGTATTTT.

The chain carries TRBV19 and TRBJ2-5; tentative D call: TRBD1 (5 bases). V shed 5 bases and J shed 6 bases, with 10 bases lying between them. The germline gives CDR1 LNHDA, CDR2 SQIVND (reference sequence). CDR3 size: 12 residues. CDR3 region: CASSPGWKTQYF. CDR3 sequence (DNA): TGTGCCAGTAGTCCAGGGTGGAAGACCCAGTACTTC.

The chain uses TRBV28 and TRBJ1-3; unclear D gene. This CDR3 has 14 amino acids. Trimming stripped 5 bases from V and 4 bases from J, with 12 bases between. Germline V gene sequence: CDR1 MDHEN, CDR2 SYDVKM. The CDR3 sequence: CASSALRWGNTIYF. The CDR3, as DNA: TGTGCCAGCAGTGCACTTCGCTGGGGAAACACCATATATTTT. The whole variable domain, remainder taken from reference TRBV28 and TRBJ1-3, is DVKVTQSSRYLVKRTGEKVFLECVQDMDHENMFWYRQDPGLGLRLIYFSYDVKMKEKGDIPEGYSVSREKKERFSLILESASTNQTSMYLCASSALRWGNTIYFGEGSWLTVV.

As concerns this clone: One end of the junction varies from germline; a read error may be responsible. The chain is built from TRBV7-7 and TRBJ2-1; 10 positions match TRBD1. Germline CDR1 and CDR2: SSHAT and FNYEAQ (reference sequence). The CDR3 loop spans 16 amino acids. The CDR3 sequence: CASSLAPGQGYNEQFF. The CDR3 coding sequence is TGTGCTAGCAGCTTAGCCCCGGGACAGGGGTACAATGAGCAGTTCTTC.

This rearrangement joins TRBV15 to TRBJ2-6; 10 bases agree with TRBD1. Trimming cost V 3 bases and J 2 bases; bases outside gene matches: 10. CDR1 and CDR2 (germline): LNHNV, YYDKDF (reference sequence). This CDR3 spans 19 amino acids. The CDR3 region has the DNA TGTGCCACCAGCAGGGTATCCGGGACAGGGGTTGCTGGGGCCAACGTCCTGACTTTC. Translated, it gives CATSRVSGTGVAGANVLTF.

This clone was seen only once. V usage is TRBV5-4 and J usage is TRBJ2-4; 7 positions match TRBD2. The J segment lost 3 bases and the V segment lost 9 bases, leaving 9 bases of the junction unmatched. CDR3 length: 14 residues. From germline, CDR1 is SGHNT and CDR2 YYREEE (reference sequence). DNA for the CDR3: TGTGCCACCCAGAAGTGGGAGGGCAAAAACATTCAGTACTTC. This sequence encodes CATQKWEGKNIQYF.

The chain carries TRBV13 and TRBJ2-7, with TRBD2 matching 7 bases. CDR1 and CDR2 from the germline V gene are PRHDT and FYEKMQ (reference sequence). The CDR3 has 14 residues. V shed 0 bases and J 6 bases; nucleotides not matched to a gene: 5. CDR3 DNA: TGTGCCAGCAGCTTAGGGGGGAGGGCATCCGAGCAGTACTTC. It is translated as CASSLGGRASEQYF.

This chain connects TRBV5-1 to TRBJ2-1, with 10 nucleotides matching TRBD2. This CDR3 has 21 amino acids. J gave up 2 bases and V 7 bases, and 24 bases lay outside the gene matches. Per germline, CDR1 SGHRS and CDR2 YFSETQ. In DNA, the CDR3 is TGCGCCAGCCGCCGTAATTGGGGTTGGCTAGCGGGGGCACCACCCTACAATGAGCAGTTCTTC. Translating gives CASRRNWGWLAGAPPYNEQFF.

V is TRBV28 and J is TRBJ1-2; TRBD1 matches 7 bases. V was clipped by 6 bases and J by 5 bases; unmatched bases: 9. CDR1 MDHEN and CDR2 SYDVKM come from the germline V gene. This CDR3 comprises 14 residues. In DNA, the CDR3 is TGTGCCAGCAGCTCCGGGACAGACATTTATGGCTACACCTTC. Amino acids: CASSSGTDIYGYTF.

The chain employs TRBV29-1 and TRBJ2-3, with D perhaps matching TRBD2 (6 bases). Trimming left V 0 bases short and J 0 bases short, with 10 bases between. Germline CDR1 reads SQVTM; CDR2 reads ANQGSEA. CDR3 length: 15 residues. The CDR3 is CSVEDWEASTDTQYF. CDR3 nucleotide sequence: TGCAGCGTTGAAGATTGGGAGGCTAGCACAGATACGCAGTATTTT.

This chain links TRBV7-9 with TRBJ2-5; D remains ambiguous. Between the trimmed V and J ends, which lost 6 bases and 2 bases, there was a span of 13 bases. The length of the CDR3 is 14 residues. Per the germline V gene, CDR1 is SEHNR and CDR2 is FQNEAQ (reference sequence). The CDR3 DNA follows: TGTGCCAGCAGGGAAAGACAAGCACAAGAGACCCAGTACTTC. Translating it yields CASRERQAQETQYF.

This chain uses TRBV27 with TRBJ1-1, with a weak D call TRBD1 (6 bases). V lost 6 bases and J lost 3, with 14 bases in between. The germline gives CDR1 MNHEY, CDR2 SMNVEV (reference sequence). This CDR3 has 14 residues. This CDR3 reads CASRAIGGDTEAFF. CDR3 bases: TGTGCCAGCAGGGCGATAGGGGGGGACACTGAAGCTTTCTTT.

The chain combines TRBV18 with TRBJ2-7; TRBD1 matches 7 bases. Germline CDR1 reads KGHSH; CDR2 reads LQKENI. The CDR3 covers 13 residues. After removal of 8 bases from V and 2 bases from J, the junction contained 6 bases not matched to a gene. Written as DNA, the CDR3 is TGTGCCAGCAAAGGGGACAGACCCTACGAGCAGTACTTC. This sequence encodes CASKGDRPYEQYF.

This clone came up a few times. CDR3 DNA: TGTGCCACCAGCATCCGGGACAGGGTCACAGATACGCAGTATTTT. Translating it yields CATSIRDRVTDTQYF. The rearrangement links TRBV15 to TRBJ2-3, with 9 positions matching TRBD1. V dropped 4 bases and J dropped 2; count of bases not matched to a gene: 4. CDR3 length: 15 amino acids. CDR1 and CDR2 (germline): LNHNV, YYDKDF (reference sequence). Looking up the rest from reference TRBV15 and TRBJ2-3 gives the full variable domain: DAMVIQNPRYQVTQFGKPVTLSCSQTLNHNVMYWYQQKSSQAPKLLFHYYDKDFNNEADTPDNFQSRRPNTSFCFLDIRSPGLGDTAMYLCATSIRDRVTDTQYFGPGTRLTVL.

The chain employs TRBV5-8 and TRBJ2-4, with TRBD1 matching 10 bases. CDR3 length equals 15 residues. Germline assignment: CDR1 SGHTS and CDR2 YDEGEE. Trimming at V came to 0 bases and at J to 9 bases, leaving 6 bases not matched to a gene. The CDR3 sequence: CASSLAGDRGGIQYF. In DNA, the CDR3 is TGTGCCAGCAGCTTGGCCGGGGACAGGGGAGGCATTCAGTACTTC.

This clone came up once. The chain joins TRBV5-1 to TRBJ2-2, with 8 bases matching TRBD1. CDR3 length: 16 residues. Germline V gene data show CDR1 as SGHRS and CDR2 as YFSETQ. Trimming at V came to 4 bases and at J to 3 bases, leaving 8 bases not matched to a gene. The CDR3 loop reads CASSLHDRGDTGELFF. The CDR3 DNA is TGCGCCAGCAGCCTTCACGACAGGGGTGACACCGGGGAGCTGTTTTTT.

The chain carries TRBV12-2 and TRBJ2-4; no DNA check was done on the table's D call, TRBD2. TRBV12-2 is annotated as a pseudogene. This CDR3 has 20 residues. CDR3 in amino acids: CASRLTGLAGGGWAKNIQYF. CDR3 sequence (DNA): TGTGCAAGTCGCTTGACGGGACTAGCGGGAGGAGGTTGGGCCAAAAACATTCAGTACTTC.

The chain links TRBV28 to TRBJ2-5, with TRBD2 matching 7 bases. V shed 1 base and J 1 base; nucleotides not matched to a gene: 0. Germline V CDR1 and CDR2: MDHEN, SYDVKM. This CDR3 spans 14 amino acids. The CDR3 nucleotides read TGTGCCAGCAGTTTATCGGGGGGCCAAGAGACCCAGTACTTC. Translated, it gives CASSLSGGQETQYF.

The chain uses TRBV4-3 and TRBJ1-1, with D perhaps TRBD1 (5 bases). The germline V and J ends were trimmed by 4 bases and 3 bases, with 12 bases remaining between them. Germline V gene data show CDR1 as LGHNA and CDR2 as YSLEER. The CDR3 has 14 residues. The CDR3 bases are TGCGCCAGCAGCCGGGTGGGGGGTTACACTGAAGCTTTCTTT. Its protein product is CASSRVGGYTEAFF.

The chain recombines TRBV30 with TRBJ2-3, with D possibly matching TRBD2 (5 bases). This CDR3 is built from 19 residues. CDR1 is GTSNPN, CDR2 SVGIG, per germline (reference sequence). The V end lost 1 base, the J end lost 0 bases, and 23 bases lay between the germline ends. For the CDR3, the DNA is TGTGCCTGGAGTGCGGGAAAGGTGGAACAGCGCTTTAGCACAGATACGCAGTATTTT. Residues: CAWSAGKVEQRFSTDTQYF.

The chain links TRBV9 to TRBJ1-2, with D maybe TRBD1 (6 bases). V gave up 3 bases and J gave up 5 bases, with 20 bases separating them. CDR3 length: 16 amino acids. Germline V lookup: CDR1 SGDLS, CDR2 YYNGEE. Here the CDR3 reads CASSGRTDSPNYGYTF. The CDR3 nucleotides are TGTGCCAGCAGCGGGAGGACAGATTCCCCAAATTATGGCTACACCTTC.

The rearrangement links TRBV7-3 to TRBJ2-7, with D possibly TRBD2 on 5 matching bases. Deletions cut 1 base from V and 0 bases from J, with 13 bases between. CDR3 size: 16 residues. Germline V gives CDR1 SGHTA, CDR2 FQGTGA. CDR3 sequence reads: CASSLNGSYGSYEQYF. The CDR3 DNA reads as TGTGCCAGCAGCTTAAATGGGAGTTATGGCTCCTACGAGCAGTACTTC.

The J gene is TRBJ2-3, the V gene TRBV4-2; 7 positions match TRBD2. The length of the CDR3 is 15 residues. Germline V gene sequence: CDR1 LGHNA, CDR2 YNFKEQ. Trimming at V came to 5 bases and at J to 7 bases, leaving 12 bases not matched to a gene. The CDR3 reads CASSTTRRENYTQYF. For the CDR3, the DNA is TGTGCCAGCAGCACTACGAGGCGGGAGAATTATACGCAGTATTTT.